This entry is about one TCR beta chain. What it binds is not known. This specimen comes from a study of T cells after yellow fever vaccination. Study conclusions and caveats: Within FACS-sorted repertoires, abundant clonotypes contaminating from the bulk population could be present. Peak timing came faster in the weaker secondary response, day 5 versus 15.

This CDR3 region has 14 residues. V shed 3 bases and J shed 1 base, with 10 bases lying between them. Germline CDR1 is SGDLS and CDR2 is YYNGEE. TCRdb reprocessed the 5' RACE reads with MiXCR, giving one entry per CDR3 protein. This sample has 120,000 or so distinct CDR3 sequences, with roughly 8.2% found just once. The V gene is TRBV9, the J gene TRBJ2-5; D is perhaps TRBD1 or TRBD2 (6 bases each). The sample here was CD8+ T cells sorted from PBMCs, taken on the day of the yellow fever booster vaccination. The receptor's source is a man aged 18 to 35 who received the YFV17D yellow fever vaccine. CDR3 amino acids: CASSAGGTQETQYF. The CDR3 DNA follows: TGTGCCAGCAGCGCCGGGGGCACCCAAGAGACCCAGTACTTC.